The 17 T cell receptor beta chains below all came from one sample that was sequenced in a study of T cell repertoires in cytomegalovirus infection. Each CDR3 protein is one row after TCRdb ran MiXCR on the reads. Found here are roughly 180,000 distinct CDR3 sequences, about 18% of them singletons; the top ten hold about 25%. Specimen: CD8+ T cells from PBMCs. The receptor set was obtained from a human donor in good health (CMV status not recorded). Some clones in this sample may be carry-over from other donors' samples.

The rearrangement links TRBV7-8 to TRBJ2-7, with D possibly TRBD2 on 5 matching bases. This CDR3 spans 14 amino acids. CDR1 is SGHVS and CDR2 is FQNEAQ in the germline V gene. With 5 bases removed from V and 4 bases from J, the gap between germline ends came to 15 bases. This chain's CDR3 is CASSPPRGPYEQYF. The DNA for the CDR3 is TGTGCCAGCAGCCCCCCCCGGGGTCCTTACGAGCAGTACTTC.

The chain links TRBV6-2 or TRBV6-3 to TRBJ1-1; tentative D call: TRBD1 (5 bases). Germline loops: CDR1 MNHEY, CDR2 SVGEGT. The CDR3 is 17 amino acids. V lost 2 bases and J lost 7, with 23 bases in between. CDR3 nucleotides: TGTGCCAGCAGTTACAATAGAATCGGGACGTACTCCTTTGAAGCTTTCTTT. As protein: CASSYNRIGTYSFEAFF.

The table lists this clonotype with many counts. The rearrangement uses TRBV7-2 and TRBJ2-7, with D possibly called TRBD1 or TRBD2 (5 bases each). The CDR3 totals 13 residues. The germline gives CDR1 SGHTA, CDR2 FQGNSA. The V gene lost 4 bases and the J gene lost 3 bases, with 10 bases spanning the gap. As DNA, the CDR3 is TGTGCCAGCAGCTCCCGGGACGGCTACGAGCAGTACTTC. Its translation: CASSSRDGYEQYF. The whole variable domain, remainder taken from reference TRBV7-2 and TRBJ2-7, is GAGVSQSPSNKVTEKGKDVELRCDPISGHTALYWYRQSLGQGLEFLIYFQGNSAPDKSGLPSDRFSAERTGGSVSTLTIQRTQQEDSAVYLCASSSRDGYEQYFGPGTRLTVT.

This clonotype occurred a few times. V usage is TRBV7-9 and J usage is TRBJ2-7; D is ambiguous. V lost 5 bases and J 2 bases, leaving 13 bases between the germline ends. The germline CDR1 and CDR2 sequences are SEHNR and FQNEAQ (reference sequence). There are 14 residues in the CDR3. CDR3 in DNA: TGTGCCAGCAGCCCCGTGATCGGGCCCTACGAGCAGTACTTC. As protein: CASSPVIGPYEQYF.

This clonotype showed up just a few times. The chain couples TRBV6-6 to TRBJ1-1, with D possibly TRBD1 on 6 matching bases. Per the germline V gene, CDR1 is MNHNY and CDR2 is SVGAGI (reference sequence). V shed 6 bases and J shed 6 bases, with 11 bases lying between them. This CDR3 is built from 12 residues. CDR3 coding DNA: TGTGCCAGCAGAATACAGGGCCCTGAAGCTTTCTTT. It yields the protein CASRIQGPEAFF.

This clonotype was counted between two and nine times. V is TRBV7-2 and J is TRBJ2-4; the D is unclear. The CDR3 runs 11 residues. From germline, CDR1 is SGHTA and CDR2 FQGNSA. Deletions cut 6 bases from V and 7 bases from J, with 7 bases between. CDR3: CASRFGNIQYF. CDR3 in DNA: TGTGCCAGCAGGTTTGGGAACATTCAGTACTTC.

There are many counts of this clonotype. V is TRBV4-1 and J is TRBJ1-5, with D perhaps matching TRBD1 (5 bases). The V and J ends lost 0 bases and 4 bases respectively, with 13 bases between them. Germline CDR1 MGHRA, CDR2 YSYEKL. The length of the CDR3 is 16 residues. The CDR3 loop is CASSQDPGAGNQPQHF. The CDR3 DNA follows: TGCGCCAGCAGCCAAGATCCCGGGGCCGGAAATCAGCCCCAGCATTTT.

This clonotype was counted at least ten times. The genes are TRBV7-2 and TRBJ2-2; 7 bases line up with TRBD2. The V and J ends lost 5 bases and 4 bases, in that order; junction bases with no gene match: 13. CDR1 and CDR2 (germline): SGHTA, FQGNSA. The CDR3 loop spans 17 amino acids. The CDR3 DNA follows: TGTGCCAGCAGCGCGCCCATAACTAGCGCGGCCACCGGGGAGCTGTTTTTT. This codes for CASSAPITSAATGELFF.

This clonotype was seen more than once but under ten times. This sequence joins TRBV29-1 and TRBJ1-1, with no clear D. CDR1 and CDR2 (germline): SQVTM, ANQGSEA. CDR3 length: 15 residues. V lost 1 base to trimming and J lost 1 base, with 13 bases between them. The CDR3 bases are TGCAGCGTTGAAGGGCTGGAGGGATCGAACACTGAAGCTTTCTTT. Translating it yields CSVEGLEGSNTEAFF.

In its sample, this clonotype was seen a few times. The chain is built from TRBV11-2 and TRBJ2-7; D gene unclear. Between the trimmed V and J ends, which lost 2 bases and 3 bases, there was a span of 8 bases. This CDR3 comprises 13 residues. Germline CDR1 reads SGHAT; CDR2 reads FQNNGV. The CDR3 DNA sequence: TGTGCCAGCAGCTTACAGGAGAGCTACGAGCAGTACTTC. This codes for CASSLQESYEQYF.

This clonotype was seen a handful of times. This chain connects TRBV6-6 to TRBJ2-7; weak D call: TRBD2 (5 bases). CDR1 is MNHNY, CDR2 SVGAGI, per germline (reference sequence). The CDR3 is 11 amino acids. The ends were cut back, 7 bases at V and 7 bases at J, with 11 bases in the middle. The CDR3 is CASTGTGEQYF. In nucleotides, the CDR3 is TGTGCCAGCACGGGTACGGGGGAGCAGTACTTC.

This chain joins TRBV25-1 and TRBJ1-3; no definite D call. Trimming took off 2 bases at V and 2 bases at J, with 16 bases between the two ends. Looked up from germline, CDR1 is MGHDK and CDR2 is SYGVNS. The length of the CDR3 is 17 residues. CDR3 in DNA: TGTGCCAGCAGTGAACCCCTCGGCAGTTACACTGGAAACACCATATATTTT. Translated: CASSEPLGSYTGNTIYF.

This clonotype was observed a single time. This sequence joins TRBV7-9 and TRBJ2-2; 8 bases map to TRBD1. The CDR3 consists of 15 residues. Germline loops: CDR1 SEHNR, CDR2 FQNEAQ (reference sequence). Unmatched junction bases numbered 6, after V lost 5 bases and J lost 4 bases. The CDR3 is CASSTRQGSTGELFF. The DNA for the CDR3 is TGTGCCAGCAGCACAAGACAGGGGAGCACCGGGGAGCTGTTTTTT.

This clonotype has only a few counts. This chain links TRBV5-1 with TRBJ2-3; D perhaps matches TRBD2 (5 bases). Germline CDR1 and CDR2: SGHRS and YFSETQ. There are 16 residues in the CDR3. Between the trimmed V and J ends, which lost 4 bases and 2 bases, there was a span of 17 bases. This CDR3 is CASSRPPSGNTDTQYF. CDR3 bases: TGCGCCAGCAGCCGACCGCCCTCCGGGAACACAGATACGCAGTATTTT. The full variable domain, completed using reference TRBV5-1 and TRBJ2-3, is KAGVTQTPRYLIKTRGQQVTLSCSPISGHRSVSWYQQTPGQGLQFLFEYFSETQRNKGNFPGRFSGRQFSNSRSEMNVSTLELGDSALYLCASSRPPSGNTDTQYFGPGTRLTVL.

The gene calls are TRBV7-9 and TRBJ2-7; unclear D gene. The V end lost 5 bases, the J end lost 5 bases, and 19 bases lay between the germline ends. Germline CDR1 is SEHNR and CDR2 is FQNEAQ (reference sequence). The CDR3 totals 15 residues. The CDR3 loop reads CASSTQPSGDHEQYF. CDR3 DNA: TGTGCCAGCAGCACCCAGCCCTCGGGCGACCACGAGCAGTACTTC.

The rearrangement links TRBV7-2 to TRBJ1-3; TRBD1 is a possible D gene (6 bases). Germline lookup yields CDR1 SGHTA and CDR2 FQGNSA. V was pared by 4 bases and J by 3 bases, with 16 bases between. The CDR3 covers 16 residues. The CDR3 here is CASSSIPGEVGNTIYF. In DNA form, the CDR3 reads TGTGCCAGCAGCTCTATCCCAGGGGAAGTTGGAAACACCATATATTTT.

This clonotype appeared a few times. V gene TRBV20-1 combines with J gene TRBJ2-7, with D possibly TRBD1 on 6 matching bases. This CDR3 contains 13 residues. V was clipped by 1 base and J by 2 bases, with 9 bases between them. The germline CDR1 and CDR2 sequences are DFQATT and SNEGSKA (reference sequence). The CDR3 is CSARADRTYEQYF. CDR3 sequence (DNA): TGCAGTGCTAGAGCCGACAGGACCTACGAGCAGTACTTC.